Below are 29 T cell receptor beta chains sequenced from a single sample in a study of T-cell reconstitution after alpha-beta-depleted transplantation in children. TCRbeta library preparation incorporated unique molecular identifiers. MiXCR was run by TCRdb on the PCR reads, yielding one entry per CDR3 protein. The sample records fewer than 700,000 distinct CDR3 sequences, roughly 24% being singletons. Sequencing was performed on PBMCs, mostly from graft donor cells, taken 360 days after TCRalphabeta/CD19-depleted stem cell transplant. The source of these receptors is a boy younger than two who had a stem cell transplant for acute myeloid leukemia, so the T cells may come from the graft donor.

The CDR3 here is CASSPQGVGSYNEQFF. The CDR3, as DNA: TGTGCCAGCAGTCCACAGGGGGTAGGGTCCTACAATGAGCAGTTCTTC. The chain uses TRBV7-3 and TRBJ2-1, with 8 positions matching TRBD1. V shed 6 bases and J 1 base; nucleotides not matched to a gene: 8. The germline gives CDR1 SGHTA, CDR2 FQGTGA. The CDR3 has 16 residues.

This clonotype was found a few times. V and J are TRBV29-1 and TRBJ1-2, with D perhaps TRBD1 (6 bases). The CDR3 consists of 13 residues. The germline V and J ends were trimmed by 8 bases and 4 bases, with 17 bases remaining between them. Germline V lookup: CDR1 SQVTM, CDR2 ANQGSEA. The CDR3 loop reads CSSTRTDIYGYTF. CDR3 sequence (DNA): TGCAGCTCTACACGGACAGACATCTATGGCTACACCTTC.

The sample holds a few counts of this clonotype. The chain couples TRBV20-1 to TRBJ2-5; D gene ambiguous. The CDR3 is 15 residues long. V shed 0 bases and J shed 8 bases, with 19 bases lying between them. Germline lookup yields CDR1 DFQATT and CDR2 SNEGSKA (reference sequence). This CDR3 is CSARDQPGHSATQYF. CDR3 nucleotide sequence: TGCAGTGCTAGAGATCAACCAGGCCACTCGGCAACCCAGTACTTC.

The chain uses TRBV12-3 or TRBV12-4 and TRBJ2-7; D may be TRBD1 (5 bases). V was trimmed by 5 bases and J by 6 bases, leaving 11 bases between them. The CDR3 has 12 amino acids. This CDR3 is CASSIFRVEQYF. Here the CDR3 DNA reads TGTGCCAGCAGTATTTTCAGGGTCGAGCAGTACTTC.

The chain has TRBV5-5 and TRBJ2-6; unclear D gene. This CDR3 region has 15 residues. V was cut by 1 base and J by 0 bases, with 5 bases left in between. Germline V CDR1 and CDR2: SGHKS, YYEKEE (reference sequence). The CDR3 coding sequence is TGTGCCAGCAGCTTGCCGGTCTCTGGGGCCAACGTCCTGACTTTC. This translates into CASSLPVSGANVLTF.

This clonotype appeared many times. CDR3 sequence (DNA): TGTGCCAGCTGGGACCCGGAAAGGGAAAAACTGTTTTTT. Translating gives CASWDPEREKLFF. The chain is built from TRBV28 and TRBJ1-4, with a possible D match to TRBD1 (5 bases). Germline V lookup: CDR1 MDHEN, CDR2 SYDVKM. The CDR3 loop spans 13 amino acids. The germline V and J ends were trimmed by 8 bases and 8 bases, with 15 bases remaining between them.

This clonotype was picked up many times. This chain links TRBV4-3 with TRBJ2-3; 7 bases match TRBD1. This CDR3 is built from 15 residues. Per germline, CDR1 LGHNA and CDR2 YSLEER. V gave up 2 bases and J gave up 0 bases; unmatched junction bases: 2. This chain's CDR3 is CASSQQDRSTDTQYF. The CDR3 DNA is TGCGCCAGCAGCCAACAGGACAGGAGCACAGATACGCAGTATTTT.

The chain carries TRBV20-1 and TRBJ2-1; TRBD2 might be the D (5 bases). Germline values: CDR1 DFQATT, CDR2 SNEGSKA (reference sequence). The CDR3 runs to 17 residues. The CDR3 here is CCARDPLEVISYNEQFF. As DNA, the CDR3 is TGCTGCGCTAGAGATCCACTGGAGGTTATCTCCTACAATGAGCAGTTCTTC.

This clonotype was detected once. CDR3 sequence (DNA): TGTGCCAGCAGCACCAACAGGGTCAGGGACGTGGAGCTGTTTTTT. Protein sequence: CASSTNRVRDVELFF. The rearrangement joins TRBV11-2 to TRBJ2-2; possibly TRBD1 for D (6 bases). Germline V lookup: CDR1 SGHAT, CDR2 FQNNGV. V was clipped by 5 bases and J by 10 bases, with 20 bases between them. The CDR3 covers 15 residues.

The rearrangement links TRBV4-3 to TRBJ1-1, with 9 bases lining up with TRBD1. The CDR3 consists of 16 residues. CDR1 and CDR2 from the germline V gene are LGHNA and YSLEER. Losses at the gene ends were 4 bases for V and 2 bases for J; bases not matched to a gene: 8. The CDR3 loop reads CASSPTSGQGNTEAFF. DNA for the CDR3: TGCGCCAGCAGCCCCACCTCGGGACAGGGAAACACTGAAGCTTTCTTT.

This clonotype was counted many times. The chain recombines TRBV28 with TRBJ2-3; 8 bases agree with TRBD2. The CDR3 has 13 residues. V lost 3 bases and J lost 11; bases outside the gene matches: 7. CDR1 and CDR2 from the germline V gene are MDHEN and SYDVKM. Written as DNA, the CDR3 is TGTGCCAGCAGTTTTGTAGCGGGGCGGGAGCAGTATTTT. The encoded protein is CASSFVAGREQYF.

This clonotype was seen a handful of times. The chain links TRBV7-2 to TRBJ2-1; perhaps TRBD2 as D (6 bases). CDR1 SGHTA and CDR2 FQGNSA come from the germline V gene. There are 15 residues in the CDR3. V dropped 1 base and J dropped 2 bases, with 9 bases sitting between them. The CDR3 nucleotides are TGTGCCAGCAGCTTAGAGCGGGCCACCTACAATGAGCAGTTCTTC. This gives the protein CASSLERATYNEQFF.

J is TRBJ2-3 and V is TRBV5-1; TRBD2 matches 12 bases. The trim removed 5 bases at V and 5 bases at J, leaving 6 bases unmatched. The CDR3 runs 15 residues. Germline loops: CDR1 SGHRS, CDR2 YFSETQ. CDR3 DNA sequence: TGCGCCAGCAGAGGAGCTAGCGGGGGGGGAGATACGCAGTATTTT. Amino acid sequence: CASRGASGGGDTQYF.

The chain combines TRBV7-2 with TRBJ2-4; perhaps TRBD1 as D (7 bases). V lost 4 bases to trimming and J lost 15 bases, with 16 bases between them. This CDR3 contains 12 residues. Germline V gene data show CDR1 as SGHTA and CDR2 as FQGNSA. CDR3 protein: CASSSGGIGGYF. Here the CDR3 DNA reads TGTGCCAGCAGCTCAGGGGGGATAGGGGGGTACTTC.

This clonotype was seen a handful of times. V and J are TRBV7-8 and TRBJ2-7; 9 bases align to TRBD2. There are 16 residues in the CDR3. Trimming at V came to 3 bases and at J to 0 bases, leaving 6 bases not matched to a gene. Germline CDR1 and CDR2: SGHVS and FQNEAQ. The CDR3 sequence is CASSFSSGVSSYEQYV. The CDR3 DNA reads as TGTGCCAGCAGCTTCTCTAGCGGGGTTAGCTCCTACGAGCAGTACGTC.

This clonotype was counted at least ten times. This chain joins TRBV6-1 and TRBJ1-5; 12 positions match TRBD1. The CDR3 runs to 18 residues. Trimming at V came to 5 bases and at J to 0 bases, leaving 8 bases not matched to a gene. Germline assignment: CDR1 MNHNS and CDR2 SASEGT. The CDR3 bases are TGTGCCAGCAGTCAAGGGGACAGGGGGCGATTTAGCAATCAGCCCCAGCATTTT. Translated, it gives CASSQGDRGRFSNQPQHF.

The genes are TRBV30 and TRBJ2-7; 7 bases align to TRBD1. CDR3 size: 12 residues. V was pared by 4 bases and J by 4 bases, with 4 bases of the junction left unmatched. Germline V gene data show CDR1 as GTSNPN and CDR2 as SVGIG (reference sequence). CDR3 sequence (DNA): TGTGCCTGGAATAGGGACAGTTACGAGCAGTACTTC. Translating it yields CAWNRDSYEQYF. The full variable domain, with the rest looked up from reference TRBV30 and TRBJ2-7, is SQTIHQWPATLVQPVGSPLSLECTVEGTSNPNLYWYRQAAGRGLQLLFYSVGIGQISSEVPQNLSASRPQDRQFILSSKKLLLSDSGFYLCAWNRDSYEQYFGPGTRLTVT.

This clonotype appeared many times. V and J are TRBV10-3 and TRBJ2-1; 7 bases agree with TRBD2. The CDR3 is 15 residues long. The J segment lost 3 bases and the V segment lost 11 bases, leaving 13 bases of the junction unmatched. Germline V lookup: CDR1 ENHRY, CDR2 SYGVKD. The chain's CDR3 is CAVSRRTSGYNEQFF. The CDR3, as DNA: TGTGCCGTCTCCCGGAGGACTAGTGGCTACAATGAGCAGTTCTTC.

The gene calls are TRBV14 and TRBJ1-2, with no clear D. The CDR3 is 14 residues long. The V end was cut by 1 base, the J end by 0 bases, with 6 bases between. Per the germline V gene, CDR1 is SGHDN and CDR2 is FVKESK. The CDR3 sequence: CASSQGEANYGYTF. The CDR3 DNA sequence: TGTGCCAGCAGCCAAGGTGAAGCTAACTATGGCTACACCTTC.

This clonotype showed up just a few times. CDR3 nucleotides: TGCAGCGTTGCCGGGGGGTACTCCCGCACAGATACGCAGTATTTT. This gives the protein CSVAGGYSRTDTQYF. This sequence joins TRBV29-1 and TRBJ2-3; 7 bases fit TRBD2. The CDR3 has 15 amino acids. Germline values: CDR1 SQVTM, CDR2 ANQGSEA. The ends lost 4 bases at V and 1 base at J; junction bases unmatched: 8.

The rearrangement joins TRBV24-1 to TRBJ2-1; 8 nucleotides align to TRBD2. V dropped 2 bases and J dropped 1; count of bases not matched to a gene: 6. The CDR3 covers 17 residues. Germline V gives CDR1 KGHDR, CDR2 SFDVKD. The CDR3 sequence is CATSDSPGLGSYNEQFF. The CDR3 region has the DNA TGTGCCACCAGTGATTCGCCGGGACTAGGGTCCTACAATGAGCAGTTCTTC.

The sample holds a few counts of this clonotype. The V and J genes are TRBV27 and TRBJ1-4; D remains ambiguous. V lost 2 bases, J lost 4 bases, and 8 bases lay in between. The CDR3 totals 14 residues. The germline CDR1 and CDR2 sequences are MNHEY and SMNVEV (reference sequence). The CDR3: CASSLRQYNEKLFF. For the CDR3, the DNA is TGTGCCAGCAGTTTACGGCAGTATAATGAAAAACTGTTTTTT.

This clonotype was observed many times. The chain combines TRBV20-1 with TRBJ1-1, with D maybe TRBD1 (6 bases). Germline V gene data show CDR1 as DFQATT and CDR2 as SNEGSKA (reference sequence). Trimming removed 0 bases at V and 3 bases at J, with 11 bases between. This CDR3 comprises 14 residues. CDR3 sequence (DNA): TGCAGTGCTAGAGAACCCGGACAGTACACTGAAGCTTTCTTT. Translation: CSAREPGQYTEAFF.

This CDR3 reads CSVATAGWDPGYTF. CDR3 sequence (DNA): TGCAGCGTTGCAACGGCAGGGTGGGATCCTGGCTACACCTTC. The V call is TRBV29-1, the J call TRBJ1-2; D might be TRBD1 (5 bases). The CDR3 has 14 residues. Germline V gene sequence: CDR1 SQVTM, CDR2 ANQGSEA. V dropped 4 bases and J dropped 7 bases, with 19 bases sitting between them.

This clonotype showed up many times. The chain uses TRBV6-1 and TRBJ1-2; 7 nucleotides line up with TRBD1. The V segment lost 3 bases and the J segment 1 base; nucleotides outside the gene matches: 5. CDR3 size: 15 residues. Per the germline V gene, CDR1 is MNHNS and CDR2 is SASEGT. This CDR3 is CASSDPNRGNYGYTF. In nucleotides, the CDR3 is TGTGCCAGCAGTGACCCGAACAGGGGTAACTATGGCTACACCTTC.

The V and J genes are TRBV29-1 and TRBJ2-5; no clear D. Germline lookup yields CDR1 SQVTM and CDR2 ANQGSEA. Trimming cost V 0 bases and J 5 bases, with 7 bases left between them. The CDR3 extends over 12 amino acids. The CDR3 nucleotides are TGCAGCGTTGAAGACAGGCTCGAGACCCAGTACTTC. It yields the protein CSVEDRLETQYF. Using reference TRBV29-1 and TRBJ2-5 for the parts outside the CDR3, the full variable domain is SAVISQKPSRDICQRGTSLTIQCQVDSQVTMMFWYRQQPGQSLTLIATANQGSEATYESGFVIDKFPISRPNLTFSTLTVSNMSPEDSSIYLCSVEDRLETQYFGPGTRLLVL.

The rearrangement uses TRBV12-3 or TRBV12-4 and TRBJ2-7, with D uncertain. Trimming shortened V by 1 base and J by 2 bases, and 9 bases separated the two germline ends. CDR3 length: 14 residues. The CDR3 DNA sequence: TGTGCCAGCAGTTTAGGTGGCGTTGCCTACGAGCAGTACTTC. Translation gives CASSLGGVAYEQYF.

This clonotype was seen only a few times. The rearrangement uses TRBV6-1 and TRBJ2-4; TRBD2 matches at 8 bases. The CDR3 length is 15 residues. Germline lookup yields CDR1 MNHNS and CDR2 SASEGT. J was trimmed by 8 bases and V by 6 bases; bases with no gene match: 12. Written as DNA, the CDR3 is TGTGCCAGCAGCCCTAATGGTAGCGGGGTCGACATTCAGTACTTC. Translating it yields CASSPNGSGVDIQYF.

This clonotype was picked up many times. The rearrangement uses TRBV20-1 and TRBJ2-5; 12 positions match TRBD1. In germline, CDR1 is DFQATT, CDR2 SNEGSKA (reference sequence). J gave up 5 bases and V 6 bases, and 7 bases lay outside the gene matches. This CDR3 comprises 14 residues. The CDR3 is CSAQGQGAKETQYF. CDR3 bases: TGCAGTGCACAGGGACAGGGGGCGAAGGAGACCCAGTACTTC.